Included here is one T cell receptor (beta chain) sequence, with context. This CDR3 spans 14 amino acids. V lost 2 bases, J lost 1 base, and 8 bases lay in between. The germline V gene has CDR1 LNHDA and CDR2 SQIVND (reference sequence). Genomic DNA of each subset was evenly split across several immunoSEQ plates. Authors' processing steps: Filtering differed for immunoSEQ, which gave only junction sequences without quality scores. TCRdb's copy holds only in-frame clones and misses some; the assay was immunoSEQ multiplex PCR. Clonal size and the V and J genes are those of that table, whereas D and trimming came from the DNA. The sample holds roughly 2.6 million clones, 90% to 95% seen once. This record comes from a study of shared clonotypes between healthy human individuals. The study drew all its donors from Caucasian adults living in Nashville, Tennessee.

The chain joins TRBV19 to TRBJ1-1, with D hard to call. The source of this sequence is a man in his late teens or twenties in good health. The specimen was naive CD4+ T cells sorted from blood. The subset is: CD45RA+ positively selected. This chain's CDR3 is CASSIQAQNTEAFF. CDR3 nucleotides: TGTGCCAGTAGTATACAGGCACAGAACACTGAAGCTTTCTTT.